The 26 T cell receptor beta chains in this list originate from one sample, sequenced in a study of identical twins. In TCRdb, the 5' RACE reads were re-called with MiXCR into one record per CDR3 protein. The sample carries 350,000 or so distinct CDR3 sequences, 9% to 15% recorded once. These same records also appear under a second study, on yellow fever vaccine responses in identical twins.

Sequencing was done on a sample of CD8+ T cells sorted from blood. These receptors originate from a woman younger than 30 in good health.

This clonotype was detected a few times. The chain combines TRBV7-9 with TRBJ2-7; D possibly corresponds to TRBD2 (5 bases). CDR1 SEHNR and CDR2 FQNEAQ come from the germline V gene (reference sequence). The CDR3 consists of 12 residues. Deletions cut 5 bases from V and 7 bases from J, with 12 bases between. The chain's CDR3 is CASSPRTGEQYV. The DNA for the CDR3 is TGTGCCAGCAGCCCACGGACGGGGGAGCAGTACGTC.

In its sample, this clonotype was seen many times. As DNA, the CDR3 is TGCGCCAGCAGCCAAGTTCTTGAGGGTCGCGGATGGCTCACAGATACGCAGTATTTT. Encoded protein: CASSQVLEGRGWLTDTQYF. V usage is TRBV4-1 and J usage is TRBJ2-3; tentatively, D is TRBD2 (5 bases). V was shortened by 1 base and J by 2 bases, with 22 bases between the two germline ends. This CDR3 region has 19 residues. From germline, CDR1 is MGHRA and CDR2 YSYEKL.

V gene TRBV5-6 combines with J gene TRBJ1-2; D is ambiguous. Germline V lookup: CDR1 SGHDT, CDR2 YYEEEE. There are 11 residues in the CDR3. V was clipped by 0 bases and J by 12 bases, with 9 bases between them. CDR3 nucleotide sequence: TGTGCCAGCAGCTTGGGAGTCCTCCACACCTTC. This sequence encodes CASSLGVLHTF.

The V and J genes are TRBV6-2 or TRBV6-3 and TRBJ2-5; 10 positions match TRBD1. CDR1 and CDR2 from the germline V gene are MNHEY and SVGEGT. V lost 2 bases, J lost 7 bases, and 22 bases stayed unmatched. The CDR3 contains 20 residues. The CDR3 coding sequence is TGTGCCAGCAGTTACGGGCCGGGACAGGGGACCGCGCGCACGACAGGGACCCAGTACTTC. This encodes CASSYGPGQGTARTTGTQYF.

The V call is TRBV2, the J call TRBJ2-1; TRBD1 agrees at 7 bases. The junction had 9 bases not matched to a gene; V was cut back by 6 bases and J by 4 bases. This CDR3 region has 15 residues. Germline V CDR1 and CDR2: SNHLY, FYNNEI. CDR3 DNA sequence: TGTGCCAGCAGGGGACAGACAGGGATTTACAATGAGCAGTTCTTC. It translates to CASRGQTGIYNEQFF.

This clonotype turned up a few times. This chain connects TRBV28 to TRBJ2-7; D might be TRBD1 or TRBD2, each matching 5 bases. The CDR3 is 14 residues long. V lost 5 bases to trimming and J lost 6 bases, with 17 bases between them. CDR1 and CDR2 (germline): MDHEN, SYDVKM. CDR3 in DNA: TGTGCCAGCAGTAGACCCTTTGGGACGTTCGAGCAGTACTTC. Translating gives CASSRPFGTFEQYF. Together with reference TRBV28 and TRBJ2-7, the CDR3 gives the full variable domain: DVKVTQSSRYLVKRTGEKVFLECVQDMDHENMFWYRQDPGLGLRLIYFSYDVKMKEKGDIPEGYSVSREKKERFSLILESASTNQTSMYLCASSRPFGTFEQYFGPGTRLTVT.

The gene calls are TRBV12-3 or TRBV12-4 and TRBJ2-3, with 12 bases matching TRBD2. The CDR3 covers 17 residues. V shed 3 bases, J shed 0 bases, and the junction held 4 bases outside the gene matches. The CDR3 is CASSFPTSGGSTDTQYF. As DNA, the CDR3 is TGTGCCAGCAGTTTCCCGACTAGCGGGGGTAGCACAGATACGCAGTATTTT.

This clonotype was recorded a few times. The V and J genes are TRBV21-1 and TRBJ1-1; the table calls TRBD1, which could not be checked here. TRBV21-1 is recorded as a pseudogene. The length of the CDR3 is 16 residues. Here the CDR3 reads CASSKASQTANTEAFF. The CDR3 DNA sequence: TGTGCCAGCAGCAAGGCTAGTCAGACAGCGAACACTGAAGCTTTCTTT.

Ten or more counts support this clonotype. The rearrangement joins TRBV15 to TRBJ2-3; D uncertain. The germline V gene has CDR1 LNHNV and CDR2 YYDKDF (reference sequence). V was trimmed by 1 base and J by 0 bases, leaving 8 bases between them. This CDR3 comprises 15 residues. CDR3 nucleotides: TGTGCCACCAGCAGAGTGGGCAAAAGCACAGATACGCAGTATTTT. Its translation: CATSRVGKSTDTQYF.

This chain links TRBV20-1 with TRBJ2-5; 7 positions agree with TRBD1. Losses at the gene ends were 6 bases for V and 2 bases for J; bases not matched to a gene: 9. Germline lookup yields CDR1 DFQATT and CDR2 SNEGSKA (reference sequence). CDR3 length: 14 amino acids. This CDR3 reads CSARQGEGQETQYF. CDR3 DNA: TGCAGTGCAAGACAGGGCGAGGGACAAGAGACCCAGTACTTC.

The chain employs TRBV5-6 and TRBJ1-1, with unresolved D. V was pared by 10 bases and J by 1 base, with 17 bases between. This CDR3 has 14 amino acids. Germline V gives CDR1 SGHDT, CDR2 YYEEEE. The CDR3 region has the DNA TGTGCCTGCACCCGTGGCCCGGGGAACACTGAAGCTTTCTTT. It translates to CACTRGPGNTEAFF.

The chain uses TRBV20-1 and TRBJ2-5; D possibly matches TRBD1 or TRBD2 (5 bases each). The CDR3 is made up of 16 amino acids. Germline V gene data show CDR1 as DFQATT and CDR2 as SNEGSKA (reference sequence). V lost 3 bases to trimming and J lost 1 base, with 18 bases between them. The CDR3 spells CSARQWLGPSQETQYF. CDR3 bases: TGCAGTGCTAGGCAGTGGCTGGGACCGTCCCAAGAGACCCAGTACTTC.

The chain links TRBV4-1 to TRBJ2-1; the match to TRBD2 covers 8 bases. V was clipped by 4 bases and J by 8 bases; unmatched bases: 10. This CDR3 has 15 residues. From germline, CDR1 is MGHRA and CDR2 YSYEKL. CDR3 protein: CASSLRAGATDEQFF. The DNA for the CDR3 is TGCGCCAGCAGCCTACGAGCGGGAGCGACGGATGAGCAGTTCTTC.

This clonotype was observed a few times. This chain links TRBV19 with TRBJ2-2; 11 bases line up with TRBD2. This CDR3 region has 17 residues. From germline, CDR1 is LNHDA and CDR2 SQIVND (reference sequence). V was pared by 7 bases and J by 1 base, with 8 bases of the junction left unmatched. The CDR3 coding sequence is TGTGCCAGTATTAGCGGGAGGGCCTCGGGGAACACCGGGGAGCTGTTTTTT. As protein: CASISGRASGNTGELFF.

This clonotype showed up many times. The rearrangement links TRBV5-5 to TRBJ2-5, with TRBD2 matching over 11 bases. V was clipped by 5 bases and J by 1 base; unmatched bases: 4. This CDR3 is built from 15 residues. The V gene's germline CDR1 is SGHKS and CDR2 YYEKEE (reference sequence). DNA of the CDR3: TGTGCCAGCAGTCCTGGGACTAGCGGCCAAGAGACCCAGTACTTC. This codes for CASSPGTSGQETQYF.

The chain is built from TRBV9 and TRBJ1-1; 8 bases are a match to TRBD1. The CDR3 consists of 14 residues. V dropped 3 bases and J dropped 6; count of bases not matched to a gene: 7. From germline, CDR1 is SGDLS and CDR2 YYNGEE. The chain's CDR3 is CASSAAGQGAEAFF. As DNA, the CDR3 is TGTGCCAGCAGCGCCGCCGGACAGGGCGCTGAAGCTTTCTTT.

V usage is TRBV7-7 and J usage is TRBJ2-1; D not certain. The V end lost 3 bases, the J end lost 7 bases, and 10 bases lay between the germline ends. CDR1 is SSHAT, CDR2 FNYEAQ, per germline (reference sequence). The CDR3 spans 13 residues. In DNA form, the CDR3 reads TGTGCCAGCAGCTTTGGCCTTAGAAATGAGCAGTTCTTC. Translation gives CASSFGLRNEQFF.

V is TRBV27 and J is TRBJ2-2; no firm D call. CDR3 length: 14 amino acids. Deletions cut 3 bases from V and 4 bases from J, with 9 bases between. The germline V gene encodes CDR1 MNHEY and CDR2 SMNVEV (reference sequence). CDR3 residues: CASSFPGLTGELFF. The CDR3 DNA reads TGTGCCAGCAGTTTTCCCGGTCTCACCGGGGAGCTGTTTTTT.

This clonotype was seen ten or more times. CDR3 coding DNA: TGTGCCAGCAGCTTAAGACAGTTTGTCACAGATACGCAGTATTTT. Translating it yields CASSLRQFVTDTQYF. The V call is TRBV13, the J call TRBJ2-3; TRBD1 is a possible D gene (5 bases). CDR3 length equals 15 residues. V was cut by 2 bases and J by 2 bases, with 11 bases left in between. In germline, CDR1 is PRHDT, CDR2 FYEKMQ (reference sequence).

This clonotype occurred many times. This chain joins TRBV29-1 and TRBJ2-6; D unresolved. V was trimmed by 1 base and J by 0 bases, leaving 7 bases between them. Germline V CDR1 and CDR2: SQVTM, ANQGSEA. The CDR3 is made up of 15 amino acids. CDR3 DNA sequence: TGCAGCGTTGAAGGGCCCCACTCTGGGGCCAACGTCCTGACTTTC. Its protein is CSVEGPHSGANVLTF.

This clonotype was seen only a few times. This chain connects TRBV21-1 to TRBJ2-5; no check of the table's D call, TRBD2, against the DNA was made. TRBV21-1 is labeled a pseudogene. CDR3 length: 15 amino acids. CDR3 region: CASRRRGTSKETQYF. Written as DNA, the CDR3 is TGTGCCAGCAGAAGACGGGGGACTTCTAAAGAGACCCAGTACTTC.

The rearrangement joins TRBV3-1 to TRBJ2-1, with TRBD1 matching over 8 bases. CDR1 is LGHDT, CDR2 YNNKEL, per germline (reference sequence). With V trimmed by 4 bases and J by 4 bases, 6 bases remained unmatched. This CDR3 is built from 15 residues. The CDR3 is CASSPPGGAYNEQFF. The CDR3 region has the DNA TGTGCCAGCAGCCCCCCAGGGGGCGCGTACAATGAGCAGTTCTTC.

This clonotype has only a few counts. The genes are TRBV4-1 and TRBJ1-2, with D unclear. Per the germline V gene, CDR1 is MGHRA and CDR2 is YSYEKL. The CDR3 has 14 residues. Trimming took off 3 bases at V and 1 base at J, with 9 bases between the two ends. In nucleotides, the CDR3 is TGCGCCAGCAGCCAGAGGCAAGATAACTATGGCTACACCTTC. Translated: CASSQRQDNYGYTF.

This clonotype was seen only a few times. The chain is built from TRBV20-1 and TRBJ2-7; 14 nucleotides match TRBD2. J lost 5 bases, V lost 0 bases, and 9 bases had no gene match. CDR1 and CDR2 from the germline V gene are DFQATT and SNEGSKA (reference sequence). CDR3 length: 17 residues. CDR3 sequence (DNA): TGCAGTGCTAGAGAGCTTTGGACTAGCGGGAGGCAGGACGAGCAGTACTTC. Protein sequence: CSARELWTSGRQDEQYF.

This clonotype was counted between two and nine times. The rearrangement links TRBV7-8 to TRBJ2-7; TRBD2 might be the D (5 bases). Germline assignment: CDR1 SGHVS and CDR2 FQNEAQ. CDR3 length equals 14 residues. V lost 5 bases and J 3 bases, leaving 14 bases between the germline ends. The DNA of the CDR3 is TGTGCCAGCAGCCGAACGGGGAGTGTCTACGAGCAGTACTTC. This encodes CASSRTGSVYEQYF.

This clonotype was seen ten or more times. This chain uses TRBV11-2 with TRBJ2-5, with D hard to call. CDR1 and CDR2 (germline): SGHAT, FQNNGV. The CDR3 spans 15 residues. Trimming shortened V by 1 base and J by 5 bases, and 14 bases separated the two germline ends. The DNA for the CDR3 is TGTGCCAGCAGCTTAGGGGAATCTGGCGTTGAGACCCAGTACTTC. It is translated as CASSLGESGVETQYF.